These T cell receptor beta chains were read from a single sample in a study of identical twins. TCRdb reprocessed the 5' RACE reads with MiXCR, giving one entry per CDR3 protein. The profile shows roughly 630,000 distinct CDR3 sequences, less than 9% of them singletons. These sequences were also reported in another study, on yellow fever vaccine responses in identical twins.

The sample consisted of PBMCs. The receptor set was obtained from a woman younger than 35 in good health. CDR3s include the opening cysteine and the closing phenylalanine or tryptophan. The D gene is left open where the match is weak. Some rows mark clone size as missing; the rest say once, few, many or name a class of expanded clone.

TRBV7-8,TRBJ2-1,many,.,CASSLVLPNEQFF,TGTGCCAGCAGCTTAGTTCTCCCGAATGAGCAGTTCTTC
TRBV10-3,TRBJ1-2,.,.,CAISESGEYGYTF,TGTGCCATCAGTGAATCAGGGGAGTATGGCTACACCTTC
TRBV15,TRBJ2-4,few,.,CATSNRGAKNIQYF,TGTGCCACCAGCAATCGGGGGGCCAAAAACATTCAGTACTTC
TRBV5-5,TRBJ2-7,.,TRBD1,CASSQGPGQGLYEQYF,TGTGCCAGCAGCCAAGGACCGGGACAGGGACTCTACGAGCAGTACTTC
TRBV7-2,TRBJ1-1,.,.,CASSLIMGVGTEAFF,TGTGCCAGCAGCTTAATTATGGGGGTTGGCACTGAAGCTTTCTTT
TRBV12-3/TRBV12-4,TRBJ1-2,many,TRBD1,CASRTQGVVYGYTF,TGTGCCAGCAGGACACAGGGGGTGGTCTATGGCTACACCTTC
TRBV5-1,TRBJ2-3,many,.,CASSNPSTDTQYF,TGCGCCAGCAGCAACCCGAGCACAGATACGCAGTATTTT
TRBV20-1,TRBJ1-5,few,.,CSATSLMGGQPQHF,TGCAGTGCTACCTCATTAATGGGGGGCCAGCCCCAGCATTTT
TRBV5-6,TRBJ1-1,many,TRBD1,CASSFMGTGWNTEAFF,TGTGCCAGCAGCTTCATGGGGACAGGGTGGAACACTGAAGCTTTCTTT
TRBV12-3/TRBV12-4,TRBJ2-1,.,TRBD2,CASSGTSGRAYGNEQFF,TGTGCCAGCAGCGGGACTAGCGGGAGGGCATATGGCAATGAGCAGTTCTTC
TRBV29-1,TRBJ2-3,many,.,CSEKTGGRTQYF,TGCAGCGAAAAGACAGGAGGACGTACGCAGTATTTT
TRBV25-1,TRBJ1-6,.,.,CASSDPQWVSPLHF,TGTGCCAGCAGTGATCCCCAATGGGTCTCACCCCTCCACTTT
TRBV27,TRBJ1-2,few,.,CATARRQDRYGYTF,TGTGCCACGGCCCGCCGACAGGACCGCTATGGCTACACCTTC
TRBV5-6,TRBJ2-7,many,.,CASSLNRIYEQYF,TGTGCCAGCAGCTTGAACAGAATCTACGAGCAGTACTTC
TRBV5-1,TRBJ2-1,many,TRBD2,CASSSGLTSSYNEQFF,TGCGCCAGCAGCTCGGGACTAACCAGCTCCTACAATGAGCAGTTCTTC
TRBV20-1,TRBJ2-7,many,.,CSAGGSRYEQYF,TGCAGTGCGGGGGGAAGCCGTTACGAGCAGTACTTC
TRBV2,TRBJ2-7,.,TRBD2,CASSQGLAGEYEQYF,TGTGCCAGCAGCCAGGGACTAGCGGGAGAGTACGAGCAGTACTTC
TRBV5-1,TRBJ1-5,many,TRBD1,CASSPTGPGNQPQHF,TGCGCCAGCAGCCCGACAGGGCCGGGCAATCAGCCCCAGCATTTT
TRBV5-1,TRBJ2-1,few,.,CASSPHRALGNEQFF,TGCGCCAGCAGCCCTCATAGGGCATTAGGGAATGAGCAGTTCTTC
TRBV5-1,TRBJ2-7,.,.,CASSIPGTNYEQYF,TGCGCCAGCAGTATTCCCGGGACAAACTACGAGCAGTACTTC
TRBV7-9,TRBJ1-4,many,.,CASSLAGGNGEKLFF,TGTGCCAGCAGCTTAGCGGGGGGGAATGGAGAAAAACTGTTTTTT
TRBV9,TRBJ2-5,.,TRBD2,CASSLGTSGTEETQYF,TGTGCCAGCAGCCTCGGGACTAGCGGTACGGAAGAGACCCAGTACTTC
TRBV28,TRBJ2-7,few,.,CASSLGQEPSYEQYF,TGTGCCAGCAGTTTAGGTCAGGAACCATCCTACGAGCAGTACTTC
TRBV5-1,TRBJ2-3,many,.,CASSPTLDTQYF,TGCGCCAGCAGCCCAACCCTGGATACGCAGTATTTT
TRBV2,TRBJ2-5,.,.,CASRSEGETQYF,TGTGCCAGCAGGTCCGAGGGAGAGACCCAGTACTTC
TRBV12-3/TRBV12-4,TRBJ1-2,.,.,CASSLGSGVYGYTF,TGTGCCAGCAGTTTAGGTTCCGGGGTCTATGGCTACACCTTC
TRBV11-2,TRBJ2-1,.,.,CASSPGLLRSYNEQFF,TGTGCCAGCAGCCCGGGACTCCTTCGCTCCTACAATGAGCAGTTCTTC
TRBV6-5,TRBJ2-2,.,.,CASTGQPGELFF,TGTGCCAGCACAGGTCAACCCGGGGAGCTGTTTTTT
TRBV12-3/TRBV12-4,TRBJ1-1,.,.,CASSLGIPSRGEAFF,TGTGCCAGCAGTTTAGGGATTCCTTCCCGGGGTGAAGCTTTCTTT
TRBV29-1,TRBJ2-1,.,TRBD2,CSVARREEVDEQFF,TGCAGCGTTGCTCGGCGGGAGGAGGTCGATGAGCAGTTCTTC
TRBV24-1,TRBJ2-1,few,.,CATSDTDYYNAGEQFF,TGTGCCACCAGTGACACGGACTACTACAATGCAGGGGAGCAGTTCTTC
TRBV29-1,TRBJ2-2,few,.,CSVEDGRTPNTGELFF,TGCAGCGTTGAAGATGGCCGGACACCGAACACCGGGGAGCTGTTTTTT
TRBV20-1,TRBJ1-1,.,.,CSVAAGDFTEAFF,TGCAGTGTGGCGGCGGGGGACTTCACTGAAGCTTTCTTT
TRBV20-1,TRBJ2-3,few,.,CSATVQVASTDTQYF,TGCAGTGCTACGGTACAAGTTGCGAGCACAGATACGCAGTATTTT
TRBV5-6,TRBJ2-2,.,.,CASSFDHNRVVGELFF,TGTGCCAGCAGCTTTGACCACAACAGGGTGGTCGGGGAGCTGTTTTTT
TRBV6-7,TRBJ2-3,.,TRBD1,CASTIGDRGQGDTQYF,TGTGCCAGCACTATTGGGGACAGGGGACAGGGAGATACGCAGTATTTT
TRBV27,TRBJ1-4,many,TRBD1,CASSGGGQANEKLFF,TGTGCCAGCAGTGGGGGGGGACAGGCTAATGAAAAACTGTTTTTT
TRBV5-1,TRBJ2-3,.,TRBD1,CASRLQGAQEDTQYF,TGCGCCAGCAGGTTGCAGGGGGCGCAGGAAGATACGCAGTATTTT
TRBV29-1,TRBJ2-1,few,.,CSVETGYSYNEQFF,TGCAGCGTTGAAACAGGGTACTCCTACAATGAGCAGTTCTTC
TRBV5-1,TRBJ2-7,.,TRBD2,CASTGGTSGTDEQYF,TGCGCCAGCACTGGCGGGACTAGCGGGACGGACGAGCAGTACTTC
TRBV5-1,TRBJ2-3,many,TRBD1,CASSPRAGTGSSDTQYF,TGCGCCAGCAGCCCACGGGCCGGGACAGGGTCGTCAGATACGCAGTATTTT
TRBV10-3,TRBJ2-1,many,.,CAISESVSNLYNEQFF,TGTGCCATCAGTGAGTCTGTGAGTAACTTATACAATGAGCAGTTCTTC
TRBV7-9,TRBJ2-7,.,.,CASSATTTYEQYF,TGTGCCAGCAGCGCAACCACAACCTACGAGCAGTACTTC
TRBV6-2/TRBV6-3,TRBJ1-1,many,TRBD1,CASTQDRSSEAFF,TGTGCCAGCACTCAGGACAGGTCGTCTGAAGCTTTCTTT
TRBV4-1,TRBJ2-7,.,TRBD2,CASSFKASGSHLYEQYF,TGCGCCAGCAGTTTTAAGGCTAGCGGGAGCCACCTTTACGAGCAGTACTTC
TRBV20-1,TRBJ2-1,.,.,CSAMEGNNEQFF,TGCAGTGCTATGGAGGGTAACAATGAGCAGTTCTTC
TRBV24-1,TRBJ1-1,.,.,CATSDSGAGDEAFF,TGTGCCACCAGTGATTCAGGTGCAGGTGATGAAGCTTTCTTT
TRBV4-2,TRBJ2-1,few,.,CASSQIQTSGNYNEQFF,TGTGCCAGCAGCCAGATACAGACTAGTGGGAACTACAATGAGCAGTTCTTC
TRBV5-1,TRBJ2-3,many,.,CASSLVVGGGGDTQYF,TGCGCCAGCAGCCTTGTCGTGGGGGGCGGTGGAGATACGCAGTATTTT
TRBV12-3/TRBV12-4,TRBJ2-3,many,TRBD1,CASRKQDRDTDTQYF,TGTGCCAGCAGAAAACAGGACAGGGACACAGATACGCAGTATTTT
TRBV20-1,TRBJ1-2,few,.,CSARDRDRPANYGYTF,TGCAGTGCTAGAGATAGAGACAGGCCGGCTAACTATGGCTACACCTTC
TRBV20-1,TRBJ2-3,.,TRBD2,CCARDDSGGTWSTDTQYF,TGCTGTGCTAGAGATGATAGCGGGGGGACCTGGTCCACAGATACGCAGTATTTT
TRBV12-5,TRBJ2-5,many,TRBD1,CASGLSTPLDRSNPETQYF,TGTGCTAGTGGTTTGTCCACTCCCCTGGACAGGAGTAATCCCGAGACCCAGTACTTC
TRBV19,TRBJ2-2,.,TRBD1,CASSISGTGGNTGELFF,TGTGCCAGTAGTATATCAGGGACAGGAGGAAACACCGGGGAGCTGTTTTTT
TRBV5-1,TRBJ2-5,many,.,CASSPAPGKGRETQYF,TGCGCCAGCAGCCCGGCCCCTGGGAAGGGGAGAGAGACCCAGTACTTC
TRBV5-1,TRBJ2-7,many,.,CASSFRQASYEQYF,TGCGCCAGCAGCTTCCGACAGGCGAGCTACGAGCAGTACTTC
TRBV4-1,TRBJ1-2,.,.,CASSQDGGGVDYGYTF,TGCGCCAGCAGCCAAGATGGCGGCGGGGTTGACTATGGCTACACCTTC
TRBV7-9,TRBJ2-5,many,.,CASRLRETQYF,TGTGCCAGCAGGTTACGGGAGACCCAGTACTTC
TRBV6-1,TRBJ2-7,many,.,CASSEEYEQYF,TGTGCCAGCAGTGAAGAATACGAGCAGTACTTC
TRBV5-1,TRBJ2-1,many,TRBD2,CASSPSLAGDIREQFF,TGCGCCAGCAGCCCGTCCCTAGCGGGGGATATCCGTGAGCAGTTCTTC